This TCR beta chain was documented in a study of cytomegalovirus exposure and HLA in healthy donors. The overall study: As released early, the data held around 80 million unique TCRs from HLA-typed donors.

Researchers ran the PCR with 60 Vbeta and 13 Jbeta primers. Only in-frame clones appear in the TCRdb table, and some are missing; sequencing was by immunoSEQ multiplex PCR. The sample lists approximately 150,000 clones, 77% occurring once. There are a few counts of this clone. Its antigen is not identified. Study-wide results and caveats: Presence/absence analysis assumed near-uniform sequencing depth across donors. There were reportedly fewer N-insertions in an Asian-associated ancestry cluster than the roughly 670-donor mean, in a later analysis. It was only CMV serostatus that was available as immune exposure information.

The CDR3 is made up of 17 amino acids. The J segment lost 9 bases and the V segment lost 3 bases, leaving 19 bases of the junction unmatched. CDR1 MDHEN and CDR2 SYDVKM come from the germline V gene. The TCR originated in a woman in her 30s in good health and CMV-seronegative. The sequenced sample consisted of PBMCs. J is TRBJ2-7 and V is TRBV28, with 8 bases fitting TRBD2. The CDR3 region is CASSLGLAGRVPLRQYF. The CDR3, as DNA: TGTGCCAGCAGTTTGGGGCTAGCGGGCAGAGTTCCCCTCCGGCAGTACTTC.